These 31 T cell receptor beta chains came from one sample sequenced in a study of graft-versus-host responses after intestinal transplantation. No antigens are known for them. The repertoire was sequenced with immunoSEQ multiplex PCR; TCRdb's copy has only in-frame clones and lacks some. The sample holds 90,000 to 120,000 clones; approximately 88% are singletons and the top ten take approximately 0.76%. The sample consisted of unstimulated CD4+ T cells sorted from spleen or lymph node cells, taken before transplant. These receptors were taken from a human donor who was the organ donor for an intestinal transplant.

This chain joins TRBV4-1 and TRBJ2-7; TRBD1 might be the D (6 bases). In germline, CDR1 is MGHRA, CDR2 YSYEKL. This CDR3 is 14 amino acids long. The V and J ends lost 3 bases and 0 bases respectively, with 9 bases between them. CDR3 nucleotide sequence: TGCGCCAGCAGCCAGAGGGACACCTCCTACGAGCAGTACTTC. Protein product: CASSQRDTSYEQYF.

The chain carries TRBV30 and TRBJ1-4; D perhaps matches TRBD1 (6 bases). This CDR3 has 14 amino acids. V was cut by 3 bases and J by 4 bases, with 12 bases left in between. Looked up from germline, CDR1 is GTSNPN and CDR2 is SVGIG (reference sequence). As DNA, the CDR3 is TGTGCCTGGAGGCGGGGGGCCGTTAATGAAAAACTGTTTTTT. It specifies CAWRRGAVNEKLFF.

CDR3 amino acids: CASSVMRTGNVETQYF. Here the CDR3 DNA reads TGTGCCAGCAGTGTGATGAGGACAGGGAATGTGGAGACCCAGTACTTC. The rearrangement links TRBV2 to TRBJ2-5; 8 bases are a match to TRBD1. The trim removed 4 bases at V and 5 bases at J, leaving 12 bases unmatched. From germline, CDR1 is SNHLY and CDR2 FYNNEI. The CDR3 has 16 amino acids.

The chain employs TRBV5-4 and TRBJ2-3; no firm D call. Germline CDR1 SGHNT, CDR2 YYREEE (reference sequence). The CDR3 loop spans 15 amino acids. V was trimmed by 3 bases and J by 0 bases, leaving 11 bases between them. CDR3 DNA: TGTGCCAGCAGCTCCAAAACCGGTAGCACAGATACGCAGTATTTT. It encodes CASSSKTGSTDTQYF.

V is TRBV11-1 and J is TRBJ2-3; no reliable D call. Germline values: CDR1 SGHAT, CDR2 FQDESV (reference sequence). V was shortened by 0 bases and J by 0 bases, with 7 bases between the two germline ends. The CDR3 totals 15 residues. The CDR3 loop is CASSLAVGSTDTQYF. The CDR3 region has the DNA TGTGCCAGCAGCTTAGCCGTCGGGAGCACAGATACGCAGTATTTT.

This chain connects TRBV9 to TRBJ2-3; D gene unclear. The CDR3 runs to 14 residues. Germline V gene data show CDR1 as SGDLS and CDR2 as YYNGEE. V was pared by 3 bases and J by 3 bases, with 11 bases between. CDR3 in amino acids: CASSADALTDTQYF. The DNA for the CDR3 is TGTGCCAGCAGCGCGGACGCATTAACAGATACGCAGTATTTT.

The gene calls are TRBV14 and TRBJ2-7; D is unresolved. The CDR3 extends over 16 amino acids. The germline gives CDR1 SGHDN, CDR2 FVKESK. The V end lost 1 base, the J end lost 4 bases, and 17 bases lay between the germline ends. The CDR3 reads CASSQVVGRASYEQYF. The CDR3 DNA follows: TGTGCCAGCAGCCAAGTAGTGGGTCGGGCTTCTTACGAGCAGTACTTC.

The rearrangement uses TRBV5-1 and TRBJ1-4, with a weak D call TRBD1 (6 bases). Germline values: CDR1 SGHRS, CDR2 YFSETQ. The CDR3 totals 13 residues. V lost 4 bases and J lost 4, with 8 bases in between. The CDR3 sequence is CASSRDNNEKLFF. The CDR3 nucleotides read TGCGCCAGCAGCCGGGACAATAATGAAAAACTGTTTTTT.

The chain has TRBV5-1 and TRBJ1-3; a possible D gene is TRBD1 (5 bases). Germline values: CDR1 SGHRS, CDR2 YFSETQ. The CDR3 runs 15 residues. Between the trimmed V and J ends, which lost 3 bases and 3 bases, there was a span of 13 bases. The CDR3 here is CASSYLGGGGNTIYF. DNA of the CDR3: TGCGCCAGCAGCTACTTGGGGGGAGGTGGAAACACCATATATTTT.

The CDR3 DNA follows: TGTGCCAGCATACAGGGTGGGGGTACGGGCAATCAGCCCCAGCATTTT. Translated, it gives CASIQGGGTGNQPQHF. The chain carries TRBV2 and TRBJ1-5; TRBD1 is a possible D gene (6 bases). The germline V gene encodes CDR1 SNHLY and CDR2 FYNNEI. Trimming removed 7 bases from V and 2 bases from J, with 18 bases in between. The CDR3 loop spans 16 amino acids.

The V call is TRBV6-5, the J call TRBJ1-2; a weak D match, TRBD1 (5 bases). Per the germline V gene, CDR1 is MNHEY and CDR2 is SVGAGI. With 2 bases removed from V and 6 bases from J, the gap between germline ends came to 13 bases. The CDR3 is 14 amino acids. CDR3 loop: CASSYRGIRDGYTF. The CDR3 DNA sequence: TGTGCCAGCAGTTACAGGGGAATAAGGGATGGCTACACCTTC.

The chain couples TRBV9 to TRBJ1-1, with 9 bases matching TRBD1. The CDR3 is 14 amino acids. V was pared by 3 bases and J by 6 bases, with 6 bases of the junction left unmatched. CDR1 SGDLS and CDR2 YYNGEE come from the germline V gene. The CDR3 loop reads CASSARQGVAEAFF. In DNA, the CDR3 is TGTGCCAGCAGCGCAAGACAGGGGGTAGCTGAAGCTTTCTTT.

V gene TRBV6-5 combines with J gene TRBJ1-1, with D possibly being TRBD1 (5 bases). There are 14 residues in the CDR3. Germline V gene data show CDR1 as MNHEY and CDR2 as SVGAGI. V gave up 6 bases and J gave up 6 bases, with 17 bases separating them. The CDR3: CASSFKFTGAEAFF. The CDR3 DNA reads TGTGCCAGCAGCTTCAAATTTACGGGGGCTGAAGCTTTCTTT.

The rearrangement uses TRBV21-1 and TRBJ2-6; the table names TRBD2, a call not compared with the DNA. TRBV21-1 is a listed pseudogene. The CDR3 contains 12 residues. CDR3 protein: CAGESGANVLTF. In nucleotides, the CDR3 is TGTGCCGGTGAGTCTGGGGCCAACGTCCTGACTTTC.

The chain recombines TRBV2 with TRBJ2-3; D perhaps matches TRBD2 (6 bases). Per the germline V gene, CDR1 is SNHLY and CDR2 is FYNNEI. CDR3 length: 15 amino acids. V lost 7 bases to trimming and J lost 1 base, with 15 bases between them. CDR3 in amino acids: CASTGLGGGTDTQYF. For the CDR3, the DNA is TGTGCCAGCACCGGCCTAGGCGGGGGCACAGATACGCAGTATTTT.

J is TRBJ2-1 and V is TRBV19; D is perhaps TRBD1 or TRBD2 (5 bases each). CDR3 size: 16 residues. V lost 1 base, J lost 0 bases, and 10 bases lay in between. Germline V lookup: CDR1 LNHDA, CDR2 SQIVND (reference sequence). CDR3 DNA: TGTGCCAGTAGTATAGGATGGGGGTTCTCCTACAATGAGCAGTTCTTC. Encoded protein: CASSIGWGFSYNEQFF.

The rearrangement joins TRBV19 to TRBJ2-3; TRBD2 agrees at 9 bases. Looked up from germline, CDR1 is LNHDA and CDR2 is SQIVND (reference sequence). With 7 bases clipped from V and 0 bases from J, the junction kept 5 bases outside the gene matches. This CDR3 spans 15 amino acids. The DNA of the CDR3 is TGTGCCAGTAATATGCGGGGGGGAAGCACAGATACGCAGTATTTT. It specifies CASNMRGGSTDTQYF.

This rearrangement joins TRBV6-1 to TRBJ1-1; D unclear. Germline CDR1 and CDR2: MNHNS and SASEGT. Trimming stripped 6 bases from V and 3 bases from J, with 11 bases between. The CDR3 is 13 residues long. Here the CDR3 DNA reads TGTGCCAGCAGGTTTTGGGGTTACACTGAAGCTTTCTTT. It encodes CASRFWGYTEAFF.

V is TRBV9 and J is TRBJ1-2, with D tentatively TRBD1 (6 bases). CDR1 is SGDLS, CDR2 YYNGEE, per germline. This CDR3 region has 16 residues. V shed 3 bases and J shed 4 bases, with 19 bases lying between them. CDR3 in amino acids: CASSASPGGWGYGYTF. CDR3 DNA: TGTGCCAGCAGCGCCTCACCCGGGGGCTGGGGCTATGGCTACACCTTC.

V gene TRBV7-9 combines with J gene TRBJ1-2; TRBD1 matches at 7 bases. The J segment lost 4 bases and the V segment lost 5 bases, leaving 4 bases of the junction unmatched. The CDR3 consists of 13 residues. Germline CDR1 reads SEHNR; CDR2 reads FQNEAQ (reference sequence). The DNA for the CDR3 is TGTGCCAGCAGCCCGGGACAGCTCTATGGCTACACCTTC. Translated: CASSPGQLYGYTF.

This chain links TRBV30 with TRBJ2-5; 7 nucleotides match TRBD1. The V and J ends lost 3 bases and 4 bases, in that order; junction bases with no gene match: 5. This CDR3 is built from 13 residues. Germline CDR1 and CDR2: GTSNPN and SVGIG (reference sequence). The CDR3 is CAWSRTGGETQYF. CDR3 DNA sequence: TGTGCCTGGAGCCGGACAGGCGGAGAGACCCAGTACTTC.

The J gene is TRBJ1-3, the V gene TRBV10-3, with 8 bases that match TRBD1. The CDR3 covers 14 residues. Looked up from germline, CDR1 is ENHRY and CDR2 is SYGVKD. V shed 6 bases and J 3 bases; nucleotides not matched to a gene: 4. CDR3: CAISPGGDGNTIYF. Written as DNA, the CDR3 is TGTGCCATCAGCCCAGGGGGCGATGGAAACACCATATATTTT.

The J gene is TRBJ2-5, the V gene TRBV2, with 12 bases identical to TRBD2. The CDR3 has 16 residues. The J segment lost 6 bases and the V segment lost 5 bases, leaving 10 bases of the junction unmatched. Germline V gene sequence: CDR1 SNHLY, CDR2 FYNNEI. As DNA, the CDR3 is TGTGCCAGCAGTTCCCTACTAGCGGGAGGAGGAAAGACCCAGTACTTC. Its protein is CASSSLLAGGGKTQYF.

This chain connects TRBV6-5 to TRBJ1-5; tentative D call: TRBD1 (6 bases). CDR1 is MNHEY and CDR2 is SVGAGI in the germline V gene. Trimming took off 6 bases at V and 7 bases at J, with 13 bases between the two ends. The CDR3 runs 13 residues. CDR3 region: CASRQQGSQPQHF. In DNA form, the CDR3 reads TGTGCCAGCAGACAACAGGGTTCCCAGCCCCAGCATTTT.

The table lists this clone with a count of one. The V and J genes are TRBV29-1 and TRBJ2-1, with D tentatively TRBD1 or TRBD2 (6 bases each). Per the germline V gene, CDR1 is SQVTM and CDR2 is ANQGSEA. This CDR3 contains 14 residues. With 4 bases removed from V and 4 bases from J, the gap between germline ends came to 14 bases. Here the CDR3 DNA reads TGCAGCGTTGGGTCGGGGGCCAATTACAATGAGCAGTTCTTC. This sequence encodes CSVGSGANYNEQFF.

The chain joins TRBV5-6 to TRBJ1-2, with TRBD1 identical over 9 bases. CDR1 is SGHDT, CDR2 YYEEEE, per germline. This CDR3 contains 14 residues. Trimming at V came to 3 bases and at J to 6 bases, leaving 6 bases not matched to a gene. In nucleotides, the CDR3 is TGTGCCAGCAGCTACCAGGACAGGGGCGATGGCTACACCTTC. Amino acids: CASSYQDRGDGYTF.

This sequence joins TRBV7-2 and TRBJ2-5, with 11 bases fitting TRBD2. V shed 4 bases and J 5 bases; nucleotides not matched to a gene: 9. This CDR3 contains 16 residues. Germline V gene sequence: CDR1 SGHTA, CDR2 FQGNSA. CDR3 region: CASSSLAGVSWETQYF. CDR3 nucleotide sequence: TGTGCCAGCAGCTCACTAGCGGGGGTTTCGTGGGAGACCCAGTACTTC. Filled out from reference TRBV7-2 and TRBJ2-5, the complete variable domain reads GAGVSQSPSNKVTEKGKDVELRCDPISGHTALYWYRQSLGQGLEFLIYFQGNSAPDKSGLPSDRFSAERTGGSVSTLTIQRTQQEDSAVYLCASSSLAGVSWETQYFGPGTRLLVL.

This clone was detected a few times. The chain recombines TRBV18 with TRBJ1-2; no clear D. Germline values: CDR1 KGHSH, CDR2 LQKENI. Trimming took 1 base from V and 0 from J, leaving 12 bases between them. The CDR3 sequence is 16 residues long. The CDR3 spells CASSPQGPYSNYGYTF. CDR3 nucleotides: TGTGCCAGCTCACCACAGGGTCCCTACTCTAACTATGGCTACACCTTC.

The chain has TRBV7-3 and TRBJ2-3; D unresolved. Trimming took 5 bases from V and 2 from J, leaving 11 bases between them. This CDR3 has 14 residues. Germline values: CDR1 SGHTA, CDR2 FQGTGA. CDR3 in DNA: TGTGCCAGCAGCCCTGGGATTGACACAGATACGCAGTATTTT. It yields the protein CASSPGIDTDTQYF.

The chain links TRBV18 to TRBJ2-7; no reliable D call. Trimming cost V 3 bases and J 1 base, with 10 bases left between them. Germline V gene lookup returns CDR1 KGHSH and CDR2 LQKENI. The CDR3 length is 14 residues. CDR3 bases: TGTGCCAGCTCACCCTCGGACGGATCCTACGAGCAGTACTTC. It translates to CASSPSDGSYEQYF.

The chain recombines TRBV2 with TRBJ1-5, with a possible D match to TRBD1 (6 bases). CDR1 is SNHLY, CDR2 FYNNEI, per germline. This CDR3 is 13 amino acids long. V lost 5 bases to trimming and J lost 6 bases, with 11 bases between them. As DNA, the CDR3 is TGTGCCAGCAGTACAGGGTGGAGTCAGCCCCAGCATTTT. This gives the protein CASSTGWSQPQHF.